This T cell receptor beta chain appears in the sequencing data of a study of cytotoxic CD8 clonotypes in ibrutinib-treated CLL. Whole-study context: A mean of around 270,000 productive templates and over 75,000 productive rearrangements was obtained per sample.

Target depth was 1 in 200,000 to 1 in 1 million T cells, about 10x per clonotype. The data were produced by immunoSEQ multiplex PCR, yet TCRdb's version contains in-frame clones alone and is incomplete. The profile shows 160,000 or so clones, about 88% of them singletons. The CDR3 consists of 13 residues. V was clipped by 0 bases and J by 2 bases, with 5 bases between them. Germline CDR1 and CDR2: SGHRS and YFSETQ. Comments on this clone: Its antigen remains unidentified.

Findings and caveats of the study: At ibrutinib response, clonality increased, and at progression it declined back toward baseline. Contraction or stability on treatment characterized the public clonotypes, which were uncommon.

This rearrangement joins TRBV5-1 to TRBJ1-2; the D is unclear. The sequence derives from a human donor with chronic lymphocytic leukemia. The starting material was PBMCs, obtained at disease progression, from a patient treated with ibrutinib. Written as DNA, the CDR3 is TGCGCCAGCAGCTTGGACGGCAACTATGGCTACACCTTC. Translating gives CASSLDGNYGYTF.